This T cell receptor beta chain came from a study of glioma-infiltrating T cells. In the case of this clonotype: Its antigen is unknown. This beta chain was picked up by a library intended for alpha chains and is off target, so its count carries little meaning.

The CDR3 has 17 amino acids. The V gene end was trimmed by 1 base and the J gene end by 2 bases; junction bases not matched to a gene: 12. Germline-derived CDR1 and CDR2 are DFQATT and SNEGSKA (reference sequence). Study results and caveats: CDR3 overlap between tissue and blood was very small.

Using RNA template, CDR3s of TCR alpha and beta were amplified with iRepertoire arm-PCR. Tissue mRNA or PBMC total RNA, about 90-450 ng, went into one-step reverse transcription and amplification. MiXCR was run by TCRdb on the multiplex PCR reads, yielding one entry per CDR3 protein. This sample has about 3,900 distinct CDR3 sequences, with 92% found just once. The gene calls are TRBV20-1 and TRBJ2-3; the match to TRBD2 covers 7 bases. The clonotype originates from a human donor with low-grade glioma or glioblastoma, undergoing nonglioma brain surgery, or in good health (not recorded which). Sequencing was carried out using glioma tissue, nonneoplastic brain tissue, or PBMCs (not recorded which). CDR3 sequence reads: CSARVRMASGSTDTQYF. In DNA, the CDR3 is TGCAGTGCTAGAGTCCGGATGGCTAGCGGATCCACAGATACGCAGTATTTT.